This T cell receptor beta chain appears in the sequencing data of a study of T cells in Graves' hyperthyroidism and ophthalmopathy. Newly diagnosed patients aged 18 to 65 had hyperthyroidism of under 2 months' duration. The study based diagnoses on clinical symptoms, serum thyroxine and TRAb, thyroid ultrasound and orbital computed tomography. It was at first hyperthyroidism diagnosis, before any ophthalmopathy symptoms, that the blood sample was taken. Researchers took RNA transcripts and amplified the TCR beta CDR3 regions from them. RT-PCR in the first round (using the HTBI primer set) targeted the TCR CDR3. TCRdb passed the multiplex PCR reads through MiXCR, listing each CDR3 protein once. Of 350,000 or so distinct CDR3 sequences in the sample, about a sixth were seen once. Ten or more counts support this clonotype. Germline CDR1 SGHDN, CDR2 FVKESK. The CDR3 runs 16 residues. V was clipped by 5 bases and J by 5 bases; unmatched bases: 13.

Sequenced: blood. The chain joins TRBV14 to TRBJ2-5; 8 bases line up with TRBD1. The sequence was obtained from a woman in her twenties or thirties with Graves' hyperthyroidism that later progressed to Graves' ophthalmopathy. The CDR3 sequence: CASSVRTGTGSETQYF. CDR3 sequence (DNA): TGTGCCAGCAGCGTGCGGACAGGGACGGGGTCGGAGACCCAGTACTTC.